Sequencing of this T cell receptor beta chain was carried out in a study of cytomegalovirus exposure and HLA in healthy donors. Study-wide context: A preliminary data release comprised 70 million to 95 million unique TCRs obtained from HLA-typed donors.

PCR amplification relied on 60 Vbeta primers (plus 13 Jbeta primers). Here immunoSEQ multiplex PCR was the method, and the copy in TCRdb shows in-frame clones only, minus some. The sample lists about 180,000 clones; about 79% were seen once. In the case of this clone: The antigen is unknown.

Study-level findings and limits: A later analysis by the authors found several of the most significant clusters apparently linked to common viral pathogens. Specificity for CMV antigens was confirmed in vitro for a few of the CMV-associated chains. A list of roughly 160 TCR beta chains associated with cytomegalovirus was given.

The sequencing input was PBMCs. The receptor was isolated from a man in his forties in good health and CMV-seropositive.

This CDR3 is CASSEFGLAGGSFF. The CDR3 region has the DNA TGTGCCAGCAGTGAGTTCGGACTAGCGGGAGGTTCGTTCTTC. The V gene is TRBV6-1, the J gene TRBJ2-1, with 14 bases identical to TRBD2. Germline loops: CDR1 MNHNS, CDR2 SASEGT. This CDR3 region has 14 residues. V was pared by 3 bases and J by 15 bases, with 7 bases of the junction left unmatched.